A single TCR beta chain is shown here with its context. The data belong to a study of technical replicates of blood from a handful of donors. The data were produced by immunoSEQ multiplex PCR, yet TCRdb's version contains in-frame clones alone and is incomplete. The sample includes 70,000 to 75,000 clones, about 95% seen only once; the top ten take more than 0.2%. Sample: T cells isolated from PBMCs. This clonotype was obtained from a human donor in good health.

CDR3 region: CASSQEGGGTDTQYF. CDR3 sequence (DNA): TGCGCCAGCAGCCAAGAGGGGGGTGGCACAGATACGCAGTATTTT. The chain combines TRBV4-1 with TRBJ2-3; TRBD2 might be the D (6 bases). Germline CDR1 and CDR2: MGHRA and YSYEKL. The CDR3 runs to 15 residues. V shed 0 bases and J shed 1 base, with 8 bases lying between them.